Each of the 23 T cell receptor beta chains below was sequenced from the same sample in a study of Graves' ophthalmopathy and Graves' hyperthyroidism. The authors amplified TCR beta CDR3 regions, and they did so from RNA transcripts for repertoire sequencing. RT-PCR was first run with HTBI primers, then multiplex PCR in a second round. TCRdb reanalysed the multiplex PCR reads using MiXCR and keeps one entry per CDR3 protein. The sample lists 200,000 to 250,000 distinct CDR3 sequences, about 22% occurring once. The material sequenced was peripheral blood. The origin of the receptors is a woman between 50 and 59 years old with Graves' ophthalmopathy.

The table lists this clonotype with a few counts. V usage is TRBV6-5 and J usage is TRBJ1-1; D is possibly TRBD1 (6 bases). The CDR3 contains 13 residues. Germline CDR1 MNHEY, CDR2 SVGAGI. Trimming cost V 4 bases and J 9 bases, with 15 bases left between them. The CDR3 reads CASSSGGGAQAFF. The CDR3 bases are TGTGCCAGCAGTTCCGGGGGGGGGGCGCAAGCTTTCTTT.

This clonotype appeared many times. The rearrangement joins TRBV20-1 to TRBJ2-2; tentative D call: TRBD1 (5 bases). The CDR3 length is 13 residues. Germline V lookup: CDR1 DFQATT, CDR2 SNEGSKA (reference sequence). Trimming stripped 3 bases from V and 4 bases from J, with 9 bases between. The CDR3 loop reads CSASGTGTGELFF. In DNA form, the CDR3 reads TGCAGTGCTAGCGGAACAGGCACCGGGGAGCTGTTTTTT.

CDR3 in DNA: TGTGCCATCAGCCCCGACAGGGTTTTGACTGAAGCTTTCTTT. Protein sequence: CAISPDRVLTEAFF. The gene calls are TRBV10-3 and TRBJ1-1, with 7 bases lining up with TRBD1. V dropped 6 bases and J dropped 5; count of bases not matched to a gene: 9. The germline CDR1 and CDR2 sequences are ENHRY and SYGVKD. The CDR3 consists of 14 residues.

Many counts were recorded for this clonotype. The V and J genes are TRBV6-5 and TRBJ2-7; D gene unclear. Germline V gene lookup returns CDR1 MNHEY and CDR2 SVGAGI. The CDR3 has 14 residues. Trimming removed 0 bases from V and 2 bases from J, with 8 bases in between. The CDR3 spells CASSYSASAYEQYF. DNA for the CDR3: TGTGCCAGCAGTTACTCTGCGAGTGCCTACGAGCAGTACTTC.

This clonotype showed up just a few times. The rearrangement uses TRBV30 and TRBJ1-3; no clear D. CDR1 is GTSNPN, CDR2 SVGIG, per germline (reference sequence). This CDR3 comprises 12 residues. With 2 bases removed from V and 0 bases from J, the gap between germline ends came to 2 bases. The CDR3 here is CAWSISGNTIYF. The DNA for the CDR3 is TGTGCCTGGAGTATCTCTGGAAACACCATATATTTT.

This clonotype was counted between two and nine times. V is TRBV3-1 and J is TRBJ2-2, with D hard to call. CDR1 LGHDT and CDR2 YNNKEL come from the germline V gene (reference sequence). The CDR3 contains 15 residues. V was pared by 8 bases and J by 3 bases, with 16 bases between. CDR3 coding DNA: TGTGCCAGCGGCTATCCGGGCCAGGACACCGGGGAGCTGTTTTTT. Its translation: CASGYPGQDTGELFF.

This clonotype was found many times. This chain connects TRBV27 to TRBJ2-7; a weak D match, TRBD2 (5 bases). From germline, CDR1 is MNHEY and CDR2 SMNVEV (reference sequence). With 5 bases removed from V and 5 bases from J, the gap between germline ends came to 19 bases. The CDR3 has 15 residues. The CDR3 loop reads CASSPRVLAPNEQYF. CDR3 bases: TGTGCCAGCAGTCCCCGAGTTTTAGCGCCTAACGAGCAGTACTTC.

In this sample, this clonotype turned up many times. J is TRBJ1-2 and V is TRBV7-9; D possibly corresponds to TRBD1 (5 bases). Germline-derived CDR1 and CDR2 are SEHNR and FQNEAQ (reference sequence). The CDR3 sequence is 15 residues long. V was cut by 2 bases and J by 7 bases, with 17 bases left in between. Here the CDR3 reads CASSLSGSEGAGYTF. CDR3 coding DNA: TGTGCCAGCAGCTTATCAGGATCTGAAGGGGCTGGCTACACCTTC.

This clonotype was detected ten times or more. For the CDR3, the DNA is TGTGCCAGTAGTATCGGAGGACAGAGCAATCAGCCCCAGCATTTT. Translation gives CASSIGGQSNQPQHF. The V and J genes are TRBV19 and TRBJ1-5, with D tentatively TRBD1 (6 bases). The CDR3 is made up of 15 amino acids. Trimming pared 3 bases from V and 1 base from J, leaving 10 bases between. From germline, CDR1 is LNHDA and CDR2 SQIVND (reference sequence).

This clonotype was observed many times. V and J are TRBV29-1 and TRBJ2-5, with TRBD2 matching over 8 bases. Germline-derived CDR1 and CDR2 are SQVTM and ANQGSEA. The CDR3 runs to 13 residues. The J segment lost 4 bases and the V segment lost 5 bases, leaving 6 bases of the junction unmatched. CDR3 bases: TGCAGCGTTTACGGGAGGGCCGGAGAGACCCAGTACTTC. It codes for CSVYGRAGETQYF.

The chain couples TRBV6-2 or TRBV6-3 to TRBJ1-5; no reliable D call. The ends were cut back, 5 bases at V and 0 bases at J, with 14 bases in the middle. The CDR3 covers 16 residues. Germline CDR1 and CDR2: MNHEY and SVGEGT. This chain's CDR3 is CASSPRGIYSNQPQHF. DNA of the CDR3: TGTGCCAGCAGTCCCCGAGGGATCTATAGCAATCAGCCCCAGCATTTT.

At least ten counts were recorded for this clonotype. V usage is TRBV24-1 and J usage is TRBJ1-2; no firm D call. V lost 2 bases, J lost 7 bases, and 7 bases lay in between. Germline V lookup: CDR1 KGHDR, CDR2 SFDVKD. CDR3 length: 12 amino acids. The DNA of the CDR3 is TGTGCCACCAGTGATTCATACGGTGGCTACACCTTC. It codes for CATSDSYGGYTF.

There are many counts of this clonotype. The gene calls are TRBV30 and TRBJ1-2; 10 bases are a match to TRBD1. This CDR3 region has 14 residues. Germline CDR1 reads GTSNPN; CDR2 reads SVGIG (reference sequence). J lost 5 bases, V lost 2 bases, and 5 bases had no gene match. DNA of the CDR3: TGTGCCTGGAGTTTAGACAGGGGGCGGTATGGCTACACCTTC. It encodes CAWSLDRGRYGYTF.

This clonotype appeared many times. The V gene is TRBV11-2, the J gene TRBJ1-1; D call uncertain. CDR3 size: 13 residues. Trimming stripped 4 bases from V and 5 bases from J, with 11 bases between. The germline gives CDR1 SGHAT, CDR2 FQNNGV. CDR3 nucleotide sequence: TGTGCCAGCAGCTACGTCGACTTGACTGAAGCTTTCTTT. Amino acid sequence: CASSYVDLTEAFF.

The DNA of the CDR3 is TGTGCCAGCAGTTATTCAGGGGGCATGAACGAGCAGTACTTC. Encoded protein: CASSYSGGMNEQYF. The chain employs TRBV6-5 and TRBJ2-7, with 8 positions matching TRBD1. V was pared by 3 bases and J by 5 bases, with 6 bases of the junction left unmatched. The CDR3 spans 14 residues. Germline V CDR1 and CDR2: MNHEY, SVGAGI.

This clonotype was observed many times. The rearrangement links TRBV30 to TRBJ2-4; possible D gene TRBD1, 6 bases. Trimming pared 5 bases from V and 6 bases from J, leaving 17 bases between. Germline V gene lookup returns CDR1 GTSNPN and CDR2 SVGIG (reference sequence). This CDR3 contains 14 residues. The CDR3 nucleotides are TGTGCCTGGGATATCCGTGGCAGGGGAAACATTCAGTACTTC. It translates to CAWDIRGRGNIQYF. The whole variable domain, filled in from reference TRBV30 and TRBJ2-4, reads SQTIHQWPATLVQPVGSPLSLECTVEGTSNPNLYWYRQAAGRGLQLLFYSVGIGQISSEVPQNLSASRPQDRQFILSSKKLLLSDSGFYLCAWDIRGRGNIQYFGAGTRLSVL.

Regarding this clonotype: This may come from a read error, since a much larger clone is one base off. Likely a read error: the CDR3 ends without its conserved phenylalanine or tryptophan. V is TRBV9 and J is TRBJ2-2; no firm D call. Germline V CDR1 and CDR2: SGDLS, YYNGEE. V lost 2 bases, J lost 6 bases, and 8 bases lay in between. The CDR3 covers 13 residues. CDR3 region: CASSVSGAGELFL. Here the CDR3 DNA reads TGTGCCAGCAGCGTCTCTGGGGCCGGGGAGCTGTTTTTA.

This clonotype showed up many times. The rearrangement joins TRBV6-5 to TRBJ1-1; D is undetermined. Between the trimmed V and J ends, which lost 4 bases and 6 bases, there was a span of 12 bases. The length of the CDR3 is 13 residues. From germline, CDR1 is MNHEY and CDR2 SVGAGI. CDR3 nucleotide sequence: TGTGCCAGCAGTTGGCAGATCGGTTCTGAAGCTTTCTTT. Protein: CASSWQIGSEAFF.

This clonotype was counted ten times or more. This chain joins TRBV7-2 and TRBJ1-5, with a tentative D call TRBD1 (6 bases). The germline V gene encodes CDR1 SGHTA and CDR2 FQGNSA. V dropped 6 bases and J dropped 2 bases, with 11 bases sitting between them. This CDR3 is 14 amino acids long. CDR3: CASSSHRGNQPQHF. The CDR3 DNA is TGTGCCAGCAGTTCCCACAGGGGCAATCAGCCCCAGCATTTT.

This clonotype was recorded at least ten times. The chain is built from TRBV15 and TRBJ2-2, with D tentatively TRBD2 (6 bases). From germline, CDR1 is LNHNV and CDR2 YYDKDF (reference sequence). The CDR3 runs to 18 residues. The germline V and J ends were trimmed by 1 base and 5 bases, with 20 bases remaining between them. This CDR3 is CATSRVITGAMGTGELFF. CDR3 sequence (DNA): TGTGCCACCAGCAGAGTGATAACGGGAGCAATGGGAACCGGGGAGCTGTTTTTT.

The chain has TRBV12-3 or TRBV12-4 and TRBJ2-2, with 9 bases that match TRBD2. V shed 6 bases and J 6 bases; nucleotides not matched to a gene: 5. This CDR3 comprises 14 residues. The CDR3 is CASRKLAGAGELFF. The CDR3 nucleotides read TGTGCCAGCAGGAAACTAGCGGGTGCCGGGGAGCTGTTTTTT.

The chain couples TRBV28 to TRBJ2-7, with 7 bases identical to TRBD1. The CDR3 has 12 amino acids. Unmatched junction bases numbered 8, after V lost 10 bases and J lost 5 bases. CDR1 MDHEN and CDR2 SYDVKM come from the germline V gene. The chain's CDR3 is CAIATGLHEQYF. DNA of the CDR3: TGTGCCATCGCGACAGGGTTACACGAGCAGTACTTC.

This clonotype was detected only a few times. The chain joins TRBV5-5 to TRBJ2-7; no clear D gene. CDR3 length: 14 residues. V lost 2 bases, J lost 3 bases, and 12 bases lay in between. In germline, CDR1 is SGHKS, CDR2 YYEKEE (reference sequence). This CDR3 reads CASSFRQKNYEQYF. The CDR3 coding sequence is TGTGCCAGCAGCTTCAGGCAGAAAAACTACGAGCAGTACTTC.